This T cell receptor (beta chain) was sequenced in a study of control samples from healthy donors and cancer patients. Trimming took off 6 bases at V and 0 bases at J, with 9 bases between the two ends. Germline V lookup: CDR1 SNHLY, CDR2 FYNNEI. There are 14 residues in the CDR3. Data came from immunoSEQ multiplex PCR; TCRdb stores just in-frame clones and leaves some out. The table lists 55,000 to 85,000 clones, about 90% of them singletons. This clonotype was obtained from a man aged 60 to 69 with lung cancer. The V gene is TRBV2, the J gene TRBJ1-3; D is possibly TRBD1 (6 bases). The material sequenced was PBMCs. The CDR3 region is CASRGTISGNTIYF. As DNA, the CDR3 is TGTGCCAGCAGGGGGACAATCTCTGGAAACACCATATATTTT.